This T cell receptor (beta chain) is from a study of T cell changes during pregnancy in multiple sclerosis. Between the trimmed V and J ends, which lost 2 bases and 7 bases, there was a span of 15 bases. The CDR3 extends over 14 amino acids. Germline V lookup: CDR1 SGHDT, CDR2 YYEEEE. Profiling relied on immunoSEQ multiplex PCR, and the TCRdb table lists in-frame clones only, not all of them. The repertoire consists of 84,000 or so clones, with 94% occurring once and the leading ten covering 2% to 3%. The source material was peripheral blood, sampled in the third trimester of pregnancy. The sequence was collected from a female donor with multiple sclerosis, enrolled in a pregnancy study. The rearrangement links TRBV5-6 to TRBJ1-2, with D possibly TRBD1 on 5 matching bases. The CDR3: CASSFTGTEGGYTF. The DNA of the CDR3 is TGTGCCAGCAGCTTCACCGGGACGGAGGGTGGCTACACCTTC.